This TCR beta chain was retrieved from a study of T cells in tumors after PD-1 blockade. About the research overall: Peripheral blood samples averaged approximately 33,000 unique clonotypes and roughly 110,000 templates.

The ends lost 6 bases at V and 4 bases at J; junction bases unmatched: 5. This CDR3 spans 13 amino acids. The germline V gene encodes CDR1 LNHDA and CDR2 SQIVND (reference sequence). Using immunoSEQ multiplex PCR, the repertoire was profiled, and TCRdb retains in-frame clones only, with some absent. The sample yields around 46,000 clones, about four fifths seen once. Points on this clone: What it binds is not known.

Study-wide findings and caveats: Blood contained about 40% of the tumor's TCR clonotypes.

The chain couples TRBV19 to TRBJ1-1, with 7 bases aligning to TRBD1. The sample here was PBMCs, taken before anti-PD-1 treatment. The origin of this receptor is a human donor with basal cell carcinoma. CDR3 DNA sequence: TGTGCCAGTAGCATAACAGGGGTCACTGAAGCTTTCTTT. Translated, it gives CASSITGVTEAFF.